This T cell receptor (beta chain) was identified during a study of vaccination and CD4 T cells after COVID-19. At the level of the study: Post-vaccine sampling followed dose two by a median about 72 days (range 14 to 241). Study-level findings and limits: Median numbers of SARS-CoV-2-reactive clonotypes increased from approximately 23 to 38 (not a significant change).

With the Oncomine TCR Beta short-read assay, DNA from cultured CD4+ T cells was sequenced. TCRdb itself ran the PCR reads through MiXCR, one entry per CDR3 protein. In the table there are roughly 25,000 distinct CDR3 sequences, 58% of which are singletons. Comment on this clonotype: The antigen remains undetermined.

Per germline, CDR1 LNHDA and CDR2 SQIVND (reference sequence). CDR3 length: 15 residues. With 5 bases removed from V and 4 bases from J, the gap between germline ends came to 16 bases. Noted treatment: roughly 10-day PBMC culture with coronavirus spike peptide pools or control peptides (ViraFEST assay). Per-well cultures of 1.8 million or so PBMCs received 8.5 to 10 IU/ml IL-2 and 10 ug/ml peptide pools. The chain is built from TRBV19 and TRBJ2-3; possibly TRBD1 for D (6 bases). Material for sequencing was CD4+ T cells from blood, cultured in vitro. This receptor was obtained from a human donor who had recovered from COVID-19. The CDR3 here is CASSFPSRGADTQYF. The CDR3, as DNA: TGTGCCAGTAGTTTTCCATCCAGGGGCGCAGATACGCAGTATTTT.